The next 28 T cell receptor beta chains were all read from a single sample in a study of blood T cell repertoires in COVID-19 (dated by TCRdb to about 2020). Receptors were amplified or captured by the immunoSEQ multiplex PCR assay. TCRdb mirrors the immuneACCESS table, restricted to in-frame sequences. Some clones are absent from its copies; in checked studies, under half trace to an unresolved V gene, and the reason for the others is unknown. For this sample there are about 200,000 clones; about 88% appear just once. The ten largest account for 5% to 6.5% of the sample. Sequencing used peripheral blood. Receptors originate from a man aged 35 to 55 with active or convalescent COVID-19.

This clone was observed once. The chain combines TRBV28 with TRBJ2-3; 13 bases map to TRBD2. Per the germline V gene, CDR1 is MDHEN and CDR2 is SYDVKM. CDR3 length: 17 amino acids. J gave up 0 bases and V 7 bases, and 7 bases lay outside the gene matches. CDR3 sequence reads: CASTPPGLAGSTDTQYF. The CDR3 DNA reads TGTGCCAGCACCCCACCGGGACTAGCGGGGAGCACAGATACGCAGTATTTT.

J is TRBJ2-1 and V is TRBV2, with 7 positions matching TRBD1. Trimming took 4 bases from V and 7 from J; bases not matched to a gene: 7. The CDR3 totals 14 residues. Per germline, CDR1 SNHLY and CDR2 FYNNEI. The CDR3 DNA reads TGTGCCAGCAGTGTGTTGCAGGGGGTTAATGAGCAGTTCTTC. Amino acids: CASSVLQGVNEQFF.

This clone was detected only a few times. The chain carries TRBV28 and TRBJ1-1; 7 positions agree with TRBD1. J was trimmed by 8 bases and V by 1 base; bases with no gene match: 7. Germline-derived CDR1 and CDR2 are MDHEN and SYDVKM. CDR3 length: 14 amino acids. CDR3 loop: CASSLLGQQSEAFF. Here the CDR3 DNA reads TGTGCCAGCAGTTTATTGGGACAGCAAAGCGAAGCTTTCTTT.

The chain links TRBV6-6 to TRBJ2-7; D is undetermined. The germline V gene has CDR1 MNHNY and CDR2 SVGAGI (reference sequence). Trimming pared 8 bases from V and 1 base from J, leaving 15 bases between. There are 14 residues in the CDR3. This CDR3 is CASRLGPGSYEQYF. DNA for the CDR3: TGTGCCAGCCGGCTGGGCCCTGGGTCCTACGAGCAGTACTTC.

This chain joins TRBV11-2 and TRBJ1-1; the match to TRBD1 covers 9 bases. With 3 bases clipped from V and 0 bases from J, the junction kept 11 bases outside the gene matches. This CDR3 spans 18 amino acids. Germline V gene data show CDR1 as SGHAT and CDR2 as FQNNGV. CDR3 sequence reads: CASSFSIRTGVMNTEAFF. The CDR3 DNA is TGTGCCAGCAGCTTTTCGATACGGACAGGGGTTATGAACACTGAAGCTTTCTTT.

J is TRBJ2-2 and V is TRBV5-1, with TRBD1 matching over 7 bases. This CDR3 has 16 residues. CDR1 SGHRS and CDR2 YFSETQ come from the germline V gene. V lost 2 bases and J lost 3; bases outside the gene matches: 7. The DNA for the CDR3 is TGCGCCAGCAGCTTTACTAGGGACAGATACACCGGGGAGCTGTTTTTT. This codes for CASSFTRDRYTGELFF.

Worth noting for this clone: Compared with germline, one end of the junction differs, possibly owing to a read error. V is TRBV15 and J is TRBJ1-1; D not certain. Germline V gene lookup returns CDR1 LNHNV and CDR2 YYDKDF (reference sequence). This CDR3 is 14 amino acids long. The CDR3 DNA reads as TGTGCCACCAGCAGAGGCGGGTTGAAGACTGAAGCTTTCTTT. This sequence encodes CATSRGGLKTEAFF.

The gene calls are TRBV5-8 and TRBJ2-5; the match to TRBD2 covers 12 bases. J lost 4 bases, V lost 4 bases, and 8 bases had no gene match. There are 16 residues in the CDR3. CDR1 is SGHTS and CDR2 is YDEGEE in the germline V gene. CDR3 in amino acids: CASSPGLAGQGETQYF. CDR3 DNA sequence: TGTGCCAGCAGCCCCGGACTAGCGGGACAGGGAGAGACCCAGTACTTC.

The CDR3 here is CASSRDRTDEKLFF. The CDR3 DNA reads as TGTGCCAGCAGCCGTGACAGGACGGATGAAAAACTGTTTTTT. This chain connects TRBV7-2 to TRBJ1-4; perhaps TRBD1 as D (6 bases). Germline values: CDR1 SGHTA, CDR2 FQGNSA. The CDR3 length is 14 residues. The V and J ends lost 5 bases and 6 bases respectively, with 13 bases between them.

This chain links TRBV2 with TRBJ2-7, with 9 bases identical to TRBD1. The CDR3 has 14 residues. Germline trimming cut 5 bases from V and 2 bases from J; bases unmatched to any gene: 4. Germline CDR1 SNHLY, CDR2 FYNNEI. DNA for the CDR3: TGTGCCAGCAGTTTCGGGACAGGGCCCTACGAGCAGTACTTC. Amino acid sequence: CASSFGTGPYEQYF.

The genes are TRBV1 and TRBJ2-1; the DNA was not compared with TRBD2, the D call given in the table. TRBV1 is listed as a pseudogene. This CDR3 is 12 amino acids long. The CDR3 spells CTSLAGLGEQFF. Written as DNA, the CDR3 is TGCACCAGCCTAGCGGGATTAGGGGAGCAGTTCTTC.

Comments on this clone: Additional DNA sequences in this sample encode the identical CDR3. The chain is built from TRBV18 and TRBJ1-1, with a tentative D call TRBD1 (5 bases). The V and J ends lost 2 bases and 1 base respectively, with 5 bases between them. CDR1 is KGHSH and CDR2 is LQKENI in the germline V gene. The length of the CDR3 is 13 residues. The CDR3, as DNA: TGTGCCAGCTCACCAGGACAGAACACTGAAGCTTTCTTT. Protein: CASSPGQNTEAFF. The variable domain in full, with the rest retrieved from reference TRBV18 and TRBJ1-1, is NAGVMQNPRHLVRRRGQEARLRCSPMKGHSHVYWYRQLPEEGLKFMVYLQKENIIDESGMPKERFSAEFPKEGPSILRIQQVVRGDSAAYFCASSPGQNTEAFFGQGTRLTVV.

This clone was counted once. This chain links TRBV4-2 with TRBJ2-2; the match to TRBD1 covers 7 bases. Germline trimming cut 0 bases from V and 6 bases from J; bases unmatched to any gene: 4. This CDR3 region has 15 residues. Looked up from germline, CDR1 is LGHNA and CDR2 is YNFKEQ. CDR3 DNA: TGTGCCAGCAGCCAAGATCTCGGGACAGCCGGGGAGCTGTTTTTT. It yields the protein CASSQDLGTAGELFF.

The genes are TRBV25-1 and TRBJ2-1; D possibly corresponds to TRBD2 (6 bases). CDR1 is MGHDK and CDR2 is SYGVNS in the germline V gene. This CDR3 contains 13 residues. V lost 3 bases, J lost 7 bases, and 10 bases lay in between. The CDR3 bases are TGTGCCAGCAGTGATCCAGGGAGGAATGAGCAGTTCTTC. Translated, it gives CASSDPGRNEQFF.

This clone showed up just once. The rearrangement links TRBV7-8 to TRBJ1-2; D call uncertain. In germline, CDR1 is SGHVS, CDR2 FQNEAQ. The CDR3 sequence is 15 residues long. V lost 5 bases and J 2 bases, leaving 15 bases between the germline ends. The CDR3 DNA reads TGTGCCAGCAGCCATGACGGGAGTACGAACTATGGCTACACCTTC. This sequence encodes CASSHDGSTNYGYTF. The full variable domain, rest sourced from reference TRBV7-8 and TRBJ1-2, is GAGVSQSPRYKVAKRGQDVALRCDPISGHVSLFWYQQALGQGPEFLTYFQNEAQLDKSGLPSDRFFAERPEGSVSTLKIQRTQQEDSAVYLCASSHDGSTNYGYTFGSGTRLTVV.

The chain links TRBV11-3 to TRBJ1-1; 9 nucleotides match TRBD1. Looked up from germline, CDR1 is SGHNT and CDR2 is YENEEA. J gave up 1 base and V 4 bases, and 4 bases lay outside the gene matches. This CDR3 comprises 15 residues. In DNA form, the CDR3 reads TGTGCCAGCAGCTCGGGACAGGGAGAGAACACTGAAGCTTTCTTT. This sequence encodes CASSSGQGENTEAFF.

This clone has a handful of counts. CDR3 loop: CASSILSSPLHF. The CDR3 region has the DNA TGTGCCAGCAGTATCCTCAGTAGCCCCCTCCACTTT. The rearrangement joins TRBV27 to TRBJ1-6, with D hard to call. Germline V lookup: CDR1 MNHEY, CDR2 SMNVEV (reference sequence). This CDR3 is 12 amino acids long. Between the trimmed V and J ends, which lost 5 bases and 13 bases, there was a span of 12 bases.

The chain uses TRBV2 and TRBJ2-2, with 9 nucleotides matching TRBD1. This CDR3 spans 15 amino acids. Trimming cost V 4 bases and J 6 bases; bases outside gene matches: 6. Germline V gene data show CDR1 as SNHLY and CDR2 as FYNNEI. Written as DNA, the CDR3 is TGTGCCAGCAGTGGTTCTGGGACAGGGCCCGGGGAGCTGTTTTTT. This translates into CASSGSGTGPGELFF. The full variable domain, completed using reference TRBV2 and TRBJ2-2, is EPEVTQTPSHQVTQMGQEVILRCVPISNHLYFYWYRQILGQKVEFLVSFYNNEISEKSEIFDDQFSVERPDGSNFTLKIRSTKLEDSAMYFCASSGSGTGPGELFFGEGSRLTVL.

This chain joins TRBV19 and TRBJ2-3, with 7 bases aligning to TRBD2. The CDR3 sequence is 14 residues long. Germline V CDR1 and CDR2: LNHDA, SQIVND (reference sequence). V gave up 4 bases and J gave up 0 bases; unmatched junction bases: 1. The CDR3 loop reads CASSTSGSTDTQYF. The CDR3 DNA reads TGTGCCAGTAGTACTAGCGGAAGCACAGATACGCAGTATTTT.

V gene TRBV11-2 combines with J gene TRBJ1-2, with a tentative D call TRBD1 (5 bases). CDR3 length equals 16 residues. V was shortened by 0 bases and J by 0 bases, with 11 bases between the two germline ends. The V gene's germline CDR1 is SGHAT and CDR2 FQNNGV. The CDR3: CASSLDVGATNYGYTF. Written as DNA, the CDR3 is TGTGCCAGCAGCTTAGATGTAGGGGCCACTAACTATGGCTACACCTTC.

The count of this clone is one. The V and J genes are TRBV20-1 and TRBJ2-7, with TRBD1 identical over 7 bases. V shed 3 bases, J shed 0 bases, and the junction held 8 bases outside the gene matches. Germline V gene lookup returns CDR1 DFQATT and CDR2 SNEGSKA (reference sequence). The CDR3 totals 15 residues. CDR3 sequence reads: CSASPGQASSYEQYF. For the CDR3, the DNA is TGCAGTGCTAGTCCTGGACAGGCGAGCTCCTACGAGCAGTACTTC.

The chain combines TRBV4-2 with TRBJ2-7, with 7 bases matching TRBD2. Germline assignment: CDR1 LGHNA and CDR2 YNFKEQ. The V gene end was trimmed by 4 bases and the J gene end by 2 bases; junction bases not matched to a gene: 8. The CDR3 has 15 residues. The chain's CDR3 is CASSRELSGAYEQYF. The CDR3 DNA reads as TGTGCCAGCAGCCGGGAACTAAGCGGGGCCTACGAGCAGTACTTC.

This clone has just one count. The J gene is TRBJ2-5, the V gene TRBV30; a weak D match, TRBD1 (6 bases). This CDR3 spans 13 amino acids. Trimming took 8 bases from V and 5 from J, leaving 18 bases between them. CDR1 and CDR2 from the germline V gene are GTSNPN and SVGIG (reference sequence). The CDR3 here is CARSQGNAETQYF. The CDR3 coding sequence is TGTGCCCGCTCCCAGGGGAATGCGGAGACCCAGTACTTC.

V and J are TRBV2 and TRBJ1-6; no firm D call. Germline assignment: CDR1 SNHLY and CDR2 FYNNEI. This CDR3 contains 11 residues. V was pared by 2 bases and J by 14 bases, with 7 bases between. CDR3 sequence: CASSEREALHF. The CDR3 nucleotides are TGTGCCAGCAGTGAACGGGAAGCCCTCCACTTT.

V and J are TRBV28 and TRBJ1-2, with TRBD1 matching 10 bases. This CDR3 region has 15 residues. In germline, CDR1 is MDHEN, CDR2 SYDVKM. Trimming took 2 bases from V and 7 from J; bases not matched to a gene: 7. CDR3: CASSLGTGVSRGYTF. The CDR3 region has the DNA TGTGCCAGCAGTTTAGGGACAGGGGTTTCCCGTGGCTACACCTTC.

The chain uses TRBV5-1 and TRBJ2-1; 12 bases map to TRBD2. Germline lookup yields CDR1 SGHRS and CDR2 YFSETQ. The CDR3 length is 17 residues. V dropped 4 bases and J dropped 8; count of bases not matched to a gene: 13. This CDR3 reads CASSPHPSGRASDEQFF. The CDR3 nucleotides read TGCGCCAGCAGCCCTCACCCTAGCGGGAGGGCCAGCGATGAGCAGTTCTTC.

This chain uses TRBV5-1 with TRBJ1-1, with 7 bases fitting TRBD1. Trimming took 1 base from V and 4 from J; bases not matched to a gene: 7. Germline V CDR1 and CDR2: SGHRS, YFSETQ. The CDR3 is 15 residues long. CDR3 amino acids: CASSLRPQGGTEAFF. In DNA, the CDR3 is TGCGCCAGCAGCTTGCGCCCCCAGGGGGGCACTGAAGCTTTCTTT.

The chain has TRBV19 and TRBJ1-5, with a weak D call TRBD1 (5 bases). This CDR3 is built from 18 residues. Trimming removed 4 bases from V and 3 bases from J, with 22 bases in between. Looked up from germline, CDR1 is LNHDA and CDR2 is SQIVND (reference sequence). The CDR3 is CASSSLRGGKGDNQPQHF. The CDR3 nucleotides are TGTGCCAGTAGTAGTCTCCGGGGGGGGAAAGGTGACAATCAGCCCCAGCATTTT.